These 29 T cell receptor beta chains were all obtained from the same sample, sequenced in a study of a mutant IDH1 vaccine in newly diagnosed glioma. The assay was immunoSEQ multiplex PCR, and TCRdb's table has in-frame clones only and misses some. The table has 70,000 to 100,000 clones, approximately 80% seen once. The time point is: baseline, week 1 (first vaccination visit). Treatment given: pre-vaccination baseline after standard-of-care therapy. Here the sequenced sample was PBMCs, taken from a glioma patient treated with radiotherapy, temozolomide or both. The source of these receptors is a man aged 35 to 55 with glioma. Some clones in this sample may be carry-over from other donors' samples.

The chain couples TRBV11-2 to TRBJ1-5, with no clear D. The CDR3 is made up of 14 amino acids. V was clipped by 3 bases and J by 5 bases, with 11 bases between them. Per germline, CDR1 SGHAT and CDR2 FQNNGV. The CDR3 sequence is CASSFTGRDQPQHF. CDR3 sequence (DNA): TGTGCCAGCAGCTTTACGGGAAGAGATCAGCCCCAGCATTTT.

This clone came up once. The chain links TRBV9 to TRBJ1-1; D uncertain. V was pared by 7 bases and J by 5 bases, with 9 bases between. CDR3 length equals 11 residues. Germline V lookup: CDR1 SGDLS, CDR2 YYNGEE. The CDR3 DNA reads TGTGCCAGCGGAAGAGGGACTGAAGCTTTCTTT. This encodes CASGRGTEAFF.

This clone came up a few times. In DNA form, the CDR3 reads TGTGCCAGTAGTATAGTCAGCGGATCCGGTGGCTACACCTTC. This gives the protein CASSIVSGSGGYTF. The chain combines TRBV19 with TRBJ1-2, with unresolved D. Trimming stripped 1 base from V and 7 bases from J, with 13 bases between. The CDR3 consists of 14 residues. Germline V CDR1 and CDR2: LNHDA, SQIVND (reference sequence).

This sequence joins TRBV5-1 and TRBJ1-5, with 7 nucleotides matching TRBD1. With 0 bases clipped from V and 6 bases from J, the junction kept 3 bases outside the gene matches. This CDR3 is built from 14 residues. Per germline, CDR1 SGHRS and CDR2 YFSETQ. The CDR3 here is CASSLDRGGQPQHF. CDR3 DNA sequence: TGCGCCAGCAGCTTGGACAGGGGCGGTCAGCCCCAGCATTTT. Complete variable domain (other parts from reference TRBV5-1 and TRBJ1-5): KAGVTQTPRYLIKTRGQQVTLSCSPISGHRSVSWYQQTPGQGLQFLFEYFSETQRNKGNFPGRFSGRQFSNSRSEMNVSTLELGDSALYLCASSLDRGGQPQHFGDGTRLSIL.

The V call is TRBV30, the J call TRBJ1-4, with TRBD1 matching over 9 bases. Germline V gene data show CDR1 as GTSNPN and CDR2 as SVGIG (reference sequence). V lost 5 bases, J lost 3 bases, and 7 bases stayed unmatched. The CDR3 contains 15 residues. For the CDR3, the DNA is TGTGCCTGGGGCACAGGGGGCATTTCTAATGAAAAACTGTTTTTT. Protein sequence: CAWGTGGISNEKLFF.

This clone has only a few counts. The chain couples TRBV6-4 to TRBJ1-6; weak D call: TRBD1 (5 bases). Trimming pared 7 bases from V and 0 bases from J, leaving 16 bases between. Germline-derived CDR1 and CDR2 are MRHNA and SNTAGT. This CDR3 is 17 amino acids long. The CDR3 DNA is TGTGCCAGCATCGGGGGGGAGGTATCCTCCTATAATTCACCCCTCCACTTT. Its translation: CASIGGEVSSYNSPLHF.

The CDR3 here is CASSQDVGTAYNSPLHF. The CDR3 bases are TGTGCCAGCAGCCAAGATGTAGGGACAGCATATAATTCACCCCTCCACTTT. The chain combines TRBV14 with TRBJ1-6, with 7 positions matching TRBD1. This CDR3 contains 17 residues. J gave up 4 bases and V 0 bases, and 6 bases lay outside the gene matches. Germline assignment: CDR1 SGHDN and CDR2 FVKESK.

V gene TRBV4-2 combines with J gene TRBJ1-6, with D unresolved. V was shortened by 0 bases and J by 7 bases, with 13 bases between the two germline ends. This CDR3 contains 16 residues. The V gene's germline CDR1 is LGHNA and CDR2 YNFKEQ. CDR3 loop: CASSQDEGATNSPLHF. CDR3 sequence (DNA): TGTGCCAGCAGCCAAGATGAGGGTGCAACCAATTCACCCCTCCACTTT.

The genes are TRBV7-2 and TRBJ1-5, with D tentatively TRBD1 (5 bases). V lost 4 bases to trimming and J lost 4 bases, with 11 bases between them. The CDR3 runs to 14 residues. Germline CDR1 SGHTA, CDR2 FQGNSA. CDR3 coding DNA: TGTGCCAGCAGCTCCGGGACTCCGAATCAGCCCCAGCATTTT. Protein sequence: CASSSGTPNQPQHF.

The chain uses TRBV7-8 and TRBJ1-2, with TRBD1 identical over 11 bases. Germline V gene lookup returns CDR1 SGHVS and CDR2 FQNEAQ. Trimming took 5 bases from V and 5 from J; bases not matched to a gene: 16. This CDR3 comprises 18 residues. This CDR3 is CASSPYSGTGGKGYGYTF. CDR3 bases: TGTGCCAGCAGCCCCTATTCCGGGACAGGGGGTAAAGGGTATGGCTACACCTTC.

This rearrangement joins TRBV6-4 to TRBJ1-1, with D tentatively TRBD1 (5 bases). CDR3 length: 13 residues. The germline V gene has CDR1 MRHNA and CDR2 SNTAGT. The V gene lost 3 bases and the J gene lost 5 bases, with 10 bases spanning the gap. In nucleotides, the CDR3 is TGTGCCAGCAGTGAAACACCAGGGACTGAAGCTTTCTTT. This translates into CASSETPGTEAFF.

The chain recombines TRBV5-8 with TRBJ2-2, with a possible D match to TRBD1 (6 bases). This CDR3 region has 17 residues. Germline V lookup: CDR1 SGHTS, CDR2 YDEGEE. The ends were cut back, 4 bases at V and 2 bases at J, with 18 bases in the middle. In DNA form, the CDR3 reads TGTGCCAGCAGCGGGTTGAGACAGGTGTCCAACACCGGGGAGCTGTTTTTT. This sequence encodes CASSGLRQVSNTGELFF.

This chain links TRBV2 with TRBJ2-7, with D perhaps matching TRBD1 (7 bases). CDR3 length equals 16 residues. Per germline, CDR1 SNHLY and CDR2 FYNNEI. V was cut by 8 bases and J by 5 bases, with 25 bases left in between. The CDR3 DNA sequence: TGTGCCAGCCTTTTGTATGAGGGGGCGCGGGAAAACGAGCAGTACTTC. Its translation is CASLLYEGARENEQYF.

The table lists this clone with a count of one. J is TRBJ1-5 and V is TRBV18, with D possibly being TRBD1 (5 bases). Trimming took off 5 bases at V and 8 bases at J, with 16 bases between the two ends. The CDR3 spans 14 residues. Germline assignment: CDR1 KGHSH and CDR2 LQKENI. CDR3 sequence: CASSNQDLGEPQHF. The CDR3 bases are TGTGCCAGCTCAAACCAGGACTTGGGGGAGCCCCAGCATTTT.

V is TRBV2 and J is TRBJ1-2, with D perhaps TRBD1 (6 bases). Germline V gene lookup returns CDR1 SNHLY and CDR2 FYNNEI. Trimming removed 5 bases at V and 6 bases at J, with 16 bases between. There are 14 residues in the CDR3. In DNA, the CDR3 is TGTGCCAGCAGTTTCCCAGGGGTTCCAAATGGCTACACCTTC. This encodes CASSFPGVPNGYTF.

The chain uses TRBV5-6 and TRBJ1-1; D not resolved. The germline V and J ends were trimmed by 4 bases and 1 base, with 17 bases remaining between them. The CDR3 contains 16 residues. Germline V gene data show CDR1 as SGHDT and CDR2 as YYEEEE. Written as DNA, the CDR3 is TGTGCCAGCAGCCCGCCGGGATCCCAAGGGAACACTGAAGCTTTCTTT. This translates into CASSPPGSQGNTEAFF.

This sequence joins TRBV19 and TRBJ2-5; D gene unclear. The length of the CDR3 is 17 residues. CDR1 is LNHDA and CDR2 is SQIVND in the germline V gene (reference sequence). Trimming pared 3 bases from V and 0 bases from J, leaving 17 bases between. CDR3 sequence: CASSIRALSLYQETQYF. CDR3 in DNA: TGTGCCAGTAGTATTAGGGCACTCTCCTTATACCAAGAGACCCAGTACTTC.

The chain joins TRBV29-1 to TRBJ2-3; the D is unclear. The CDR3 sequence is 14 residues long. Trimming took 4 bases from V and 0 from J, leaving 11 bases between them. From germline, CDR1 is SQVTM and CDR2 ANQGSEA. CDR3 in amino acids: CSVAATASTDTQYF. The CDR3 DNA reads TGCAGCGTTGCGGCGACCGCTAGCACAGATACGCAGTATTTT.

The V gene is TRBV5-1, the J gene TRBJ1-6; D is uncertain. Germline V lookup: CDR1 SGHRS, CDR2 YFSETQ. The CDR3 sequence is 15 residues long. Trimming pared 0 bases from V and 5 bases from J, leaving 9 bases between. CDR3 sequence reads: CASSLVGQDNSPLHF. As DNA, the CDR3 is TGCGCCAGCAGCTTGGTCGGCCAGGATAATTCACCCCTCCACTTT.

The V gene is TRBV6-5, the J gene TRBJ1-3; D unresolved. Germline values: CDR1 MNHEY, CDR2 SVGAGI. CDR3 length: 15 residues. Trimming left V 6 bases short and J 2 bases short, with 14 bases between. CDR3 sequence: CASSAGRSAGNTIYF. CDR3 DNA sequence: TGTGCCAGCAGCGCCGGTAGGTCGGCTGGAAACACCATATATTTT.

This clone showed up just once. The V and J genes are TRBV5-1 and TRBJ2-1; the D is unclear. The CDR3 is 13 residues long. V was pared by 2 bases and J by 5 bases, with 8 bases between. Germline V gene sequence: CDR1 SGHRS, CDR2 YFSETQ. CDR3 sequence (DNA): TGCGCCAGCAGCTTTTGGTCAAACAATGAGCAGTTCTTC. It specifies CASSFWSNNEQFF.

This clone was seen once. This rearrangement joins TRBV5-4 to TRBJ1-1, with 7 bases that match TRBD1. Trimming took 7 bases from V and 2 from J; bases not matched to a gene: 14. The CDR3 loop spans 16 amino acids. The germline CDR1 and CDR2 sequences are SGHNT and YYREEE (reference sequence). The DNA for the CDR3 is TGTGCCAGCCGGCCAGGGGGAAATTACGGAAACACTGAAGCTTTCTTT. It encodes CASRPGGNYGNTEAFF.

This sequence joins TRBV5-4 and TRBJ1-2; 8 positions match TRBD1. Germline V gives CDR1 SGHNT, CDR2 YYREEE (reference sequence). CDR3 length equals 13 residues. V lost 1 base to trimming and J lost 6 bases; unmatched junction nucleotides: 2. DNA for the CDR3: TGTGCCAGCAGCTTGCAGGGGGCAGATGGCTACACCTTC. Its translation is CASSLQGADGYTF.

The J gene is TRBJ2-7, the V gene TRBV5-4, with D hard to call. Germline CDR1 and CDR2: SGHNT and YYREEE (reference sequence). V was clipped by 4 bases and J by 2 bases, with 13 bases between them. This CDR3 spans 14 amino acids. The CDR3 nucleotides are TGTGCCAGCAGCCCCGCCCCGGGCGCCTACGAGCAGTACTTC. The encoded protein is CASSPAPGAYEQYF.

The CDR3 sequence: CASSARGPEAFF. In nucleotides, the CDR3 is TGTGCCAGCAGCGCCCGGGGGCCTGAAGCTTTCTTT. The gene calls are TRBV9 and TRBJ1-1; weak D call: TRBD1 (6 bases). The V gene lost 3 bases and the J gene lost 6 bases, with 9 bases spanning the gap. The CDR3 has 12 residues. CDR1 and CDR2 (germline): SGDLS, YYNGEE.

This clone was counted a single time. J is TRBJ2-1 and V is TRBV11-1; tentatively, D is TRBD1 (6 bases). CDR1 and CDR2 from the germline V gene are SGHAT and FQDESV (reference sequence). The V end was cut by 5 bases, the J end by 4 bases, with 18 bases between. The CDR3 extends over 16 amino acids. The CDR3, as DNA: TGTGCCAGCAGCCGAACCCAGGGGTGGGGGTACAATGAGCAGTTCTTC. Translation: CASSRTQGWGYNEQFF.

The CDR3 DNA follows: TGTGCCAGCAGCCCAGCCTTATCCCGGACGCCAGGGAATGAAAAACTGTTTTTT. This translates into CASSPALSRTPGNEKLFF. The chain carries TRBV7-8 and TRBJ1-4, with a tentative D call TRBD1 (5 bases). This CDR3 is 18 amino acids long. Germline assignment: CDR1 SGHVS and CDR2 FQNEAQ. Trimming took off 5 bases at V and 5 bases at J, with 24 bases between the two ends.

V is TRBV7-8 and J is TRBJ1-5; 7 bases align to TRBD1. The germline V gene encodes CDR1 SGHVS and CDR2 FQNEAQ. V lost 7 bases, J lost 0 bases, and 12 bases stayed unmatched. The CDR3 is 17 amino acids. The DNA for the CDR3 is TGTGCCAGCACCCTTAGGGAGGGACAGTATAGCAATCAGCCCCAGCATTTT. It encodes CASTLREGQYSNQPQHF.

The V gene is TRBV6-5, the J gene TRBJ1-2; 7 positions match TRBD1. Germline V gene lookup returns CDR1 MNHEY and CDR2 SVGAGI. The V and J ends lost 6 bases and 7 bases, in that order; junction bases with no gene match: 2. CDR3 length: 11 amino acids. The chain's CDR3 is CASSHRGGYTF. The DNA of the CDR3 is TGTGCCAGCAGCCACAGGGGTGGCTACACCTTC.